The present TCR beta chain was sequenced within a study of blood T cell repertoires in COVID-19. The CDR3 covers 17 residues. J gave up 1 base and V 4 bases, and 5 bases lay outside the gene matches. CDR1 and CDR2 (germline): MNHEY, SMNVEV (reference sequence). TCRdb's table, derived via immunoSEQ multiplex PCR, lists solely in-frame clones and lacks some. The sample contains 53,000 or so clones, less than 95% of which appear only once. Sequenced material: peripheral blood. This TCR was sampled from a man in his forties with acute or convalescent COVID-19. V gene TRBV27 combines with J gene TRBJ2-5; 14 bases are a match to TRBD2. The CDR3 is CASSWGLAGDGQETQYF. The CDR3 DNA follows: TGTGCCAGCAGTTGGGGACTAGCGGGAGACGGCCAAGAGACCCAGTACTTC.